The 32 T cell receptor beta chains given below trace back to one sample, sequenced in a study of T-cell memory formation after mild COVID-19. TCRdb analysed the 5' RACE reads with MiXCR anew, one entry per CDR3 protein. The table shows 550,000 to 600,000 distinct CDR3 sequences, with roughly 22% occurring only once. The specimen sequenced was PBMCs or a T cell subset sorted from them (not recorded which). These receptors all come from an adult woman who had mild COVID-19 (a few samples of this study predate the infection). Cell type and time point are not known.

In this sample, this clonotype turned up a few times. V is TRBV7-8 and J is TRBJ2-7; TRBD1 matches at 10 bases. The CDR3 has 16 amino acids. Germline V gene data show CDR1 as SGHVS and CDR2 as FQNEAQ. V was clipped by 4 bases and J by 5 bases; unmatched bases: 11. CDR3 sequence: CASSSRRTGGFNEQYF. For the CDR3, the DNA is TGTGCCAGCAGCTCTCGTAGGACAGGGGGATTCAACGAGCAGTACTTC.

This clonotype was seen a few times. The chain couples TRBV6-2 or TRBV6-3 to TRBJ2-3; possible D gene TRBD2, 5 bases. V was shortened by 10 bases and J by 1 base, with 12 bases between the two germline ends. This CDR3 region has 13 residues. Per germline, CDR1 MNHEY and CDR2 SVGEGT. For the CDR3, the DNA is TGTGCCATCCAGGACGGGGGCACAGATACGCAGTATTTT. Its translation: CAIQDGGTDTQYF.

This CDR3 is CASRLASGNTIYF. CDR3 bases: TGTGCCAGCAGATTGGCCTCTGGAAACACCATATATTTT. The V call is TRBV12-3 or TRBV12-4, the J call TRBJ1-3; D call uncertain. V shed 6 bases and J shed 0 bases, with 6 bases lying between them. The CDR3 is made up of 13 amino acids.

CDR3 amino acids: CASSQESIGGYYGYTF. CDR3 sequence (DNA): TGTGCCAGCAGCCAAGAATCGATAGGGGGCTACTATGGCTACACCTTC. This chain uses TRBV4-2 with TRBJ1-2, with TRBD1 matching over 7 bases. This CDR3 comprises 16 residues. The germline V gene has CDR1 LGHNA and CDR2 YNFKEQ. J gave up 3 bases and V 0 bases, and 7 bases lay outside the gene matches.

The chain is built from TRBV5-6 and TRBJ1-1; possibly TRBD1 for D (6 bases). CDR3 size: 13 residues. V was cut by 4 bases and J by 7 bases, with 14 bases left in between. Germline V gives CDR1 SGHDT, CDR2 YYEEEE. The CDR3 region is CASSLQGPYEAFF. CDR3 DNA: TGTGCCAGCAGCCTACAGGGTCCATATGAAGCTTTCTTT.

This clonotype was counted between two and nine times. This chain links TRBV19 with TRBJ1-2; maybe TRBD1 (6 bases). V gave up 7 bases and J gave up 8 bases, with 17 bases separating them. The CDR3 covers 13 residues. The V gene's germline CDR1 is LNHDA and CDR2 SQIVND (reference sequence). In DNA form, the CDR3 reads TGTGCCAGTAAAGACGGGGGGCTCCGCGGCTACACCTTC. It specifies CASKDGGLRGYTF.

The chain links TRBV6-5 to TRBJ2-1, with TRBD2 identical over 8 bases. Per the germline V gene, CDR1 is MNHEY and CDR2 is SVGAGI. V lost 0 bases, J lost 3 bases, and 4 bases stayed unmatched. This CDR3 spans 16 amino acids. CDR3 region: CASSYSSGSIYNEQFF. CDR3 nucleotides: TGTGCCAGCAGTTACTCCAGCGGGAGTATCTACAATGAGCAGTTCTTC.

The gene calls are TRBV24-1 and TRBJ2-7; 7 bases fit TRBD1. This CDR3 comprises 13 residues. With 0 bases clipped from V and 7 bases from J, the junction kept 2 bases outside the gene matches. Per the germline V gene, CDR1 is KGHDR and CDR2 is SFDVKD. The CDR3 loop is CATSDLNRGEQYF. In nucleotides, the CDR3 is TGTGCCACCAGTGATTTGAACAGGGGAGAGCAGTACTTC.

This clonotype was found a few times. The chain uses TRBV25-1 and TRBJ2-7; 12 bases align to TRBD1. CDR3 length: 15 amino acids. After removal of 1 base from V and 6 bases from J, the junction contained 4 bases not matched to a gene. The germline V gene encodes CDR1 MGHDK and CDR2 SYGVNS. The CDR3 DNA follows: TGTGCCAGCAGTGAATGGGGGACAGGGGGCGGCGAGCAGTACTTC. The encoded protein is CASSEWGTGGGEQYF.

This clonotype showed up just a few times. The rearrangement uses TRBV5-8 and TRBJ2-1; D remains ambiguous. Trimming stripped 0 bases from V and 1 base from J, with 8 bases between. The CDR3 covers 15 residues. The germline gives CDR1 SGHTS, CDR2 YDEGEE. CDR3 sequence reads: CASSLAATSYNEQFF. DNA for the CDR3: TGTGCCAGCAGCTTGGCGGCTACTTCCTACAATGAGCAGTTCTTC.

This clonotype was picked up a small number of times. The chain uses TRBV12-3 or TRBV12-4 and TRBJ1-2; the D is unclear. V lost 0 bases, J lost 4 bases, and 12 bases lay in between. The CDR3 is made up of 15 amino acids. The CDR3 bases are TGTGCCAGCAGTTTAGCAGGCCCCGAGGGCTATGGCTACACCTTC. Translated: CASSLAGPEGYGYTF.

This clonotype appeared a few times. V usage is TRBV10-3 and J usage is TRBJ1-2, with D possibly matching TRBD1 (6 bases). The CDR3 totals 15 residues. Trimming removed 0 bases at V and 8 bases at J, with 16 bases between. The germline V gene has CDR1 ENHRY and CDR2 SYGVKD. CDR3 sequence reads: CAISESGQPLFGYTF. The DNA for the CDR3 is TGTGCCATCAGTGAGTCCGGACAGCCTTTATTCGGCTACACCTTC.

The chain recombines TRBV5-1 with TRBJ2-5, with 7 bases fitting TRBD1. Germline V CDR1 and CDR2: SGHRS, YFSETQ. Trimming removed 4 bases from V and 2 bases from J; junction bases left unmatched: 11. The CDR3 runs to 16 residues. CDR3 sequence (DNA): TGCGCCAGCAGCCGACTTGCCCAGACAGGGCAAGAGACCCAGTACTTC. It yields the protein CASSRLAQTGQETQYF.

Here the CDR3 reads CASSLPGQGNDEQYF. The CDR3 nucleotides read TGTGCCAGCAGCCTTCCGGGACAGGGGAATGACGAGCAGTACTTC. This chain uses TRBV3-1 with TRBJ2-7; 10 nucleotides match TRBD1. The CDR3 loop spans 15 amino acids. Germline V lookup: CDR1 LGHDT, CDR2 YNNKEL (reference sequence). V shed 4 bases, J shed 5 bases, and the junction held 8 bases outside the gene matches.

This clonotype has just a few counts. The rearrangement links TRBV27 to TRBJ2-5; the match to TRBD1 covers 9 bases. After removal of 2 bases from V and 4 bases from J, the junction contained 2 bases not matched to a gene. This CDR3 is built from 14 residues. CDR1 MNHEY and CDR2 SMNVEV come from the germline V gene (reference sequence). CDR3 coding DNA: TGTGCCAGCAGTTTAGACAGGGGGTTAGAGACCCAGTACTTC. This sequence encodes CASSLDRGLETQYF.

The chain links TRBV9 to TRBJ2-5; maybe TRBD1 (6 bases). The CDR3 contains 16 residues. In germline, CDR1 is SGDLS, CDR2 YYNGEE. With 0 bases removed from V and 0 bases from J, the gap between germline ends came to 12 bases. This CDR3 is CASSVEGQTYQETQYF. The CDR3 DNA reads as TGTGCCAGCAGCGTAGAAGGACAGACGTACCAAGAGACCCAGTACTTC.

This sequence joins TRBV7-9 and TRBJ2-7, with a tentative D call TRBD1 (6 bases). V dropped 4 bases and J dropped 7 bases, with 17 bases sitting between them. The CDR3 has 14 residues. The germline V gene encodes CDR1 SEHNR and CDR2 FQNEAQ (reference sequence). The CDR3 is CASSSGTPSGEQYF. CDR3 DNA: TGTGCCAGCAGCTCCGGGACACCATCGGGGGAGCAGTACTTC.

CDR3: CATSDSTGVASNQPQHF. In DNA form, the CDR3 reads TGTGCCACCAGTGATTCGACAGGGGTGGCGAGCAATCAGCCCCAGCATTTT. The chain couples TRBV24-1 to TRBJ1-5; 8 bases align to TRBD1. In germline, CDR1 is KGHDR, CDR2 SFDVKD. After removal of 2 bases from V and 1 base from J, the junction contained 6 bases not matched to a gene. The CDR3 consists of 17 residues.

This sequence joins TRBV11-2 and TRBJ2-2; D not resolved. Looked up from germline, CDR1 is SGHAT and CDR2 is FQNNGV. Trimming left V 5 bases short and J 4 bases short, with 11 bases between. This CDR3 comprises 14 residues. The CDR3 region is CASSPRAGTGELFF. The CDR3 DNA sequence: TGTGCCAGCAGCCCCAGAGCCGGCACCGGGGAGCTGTTTTTT.

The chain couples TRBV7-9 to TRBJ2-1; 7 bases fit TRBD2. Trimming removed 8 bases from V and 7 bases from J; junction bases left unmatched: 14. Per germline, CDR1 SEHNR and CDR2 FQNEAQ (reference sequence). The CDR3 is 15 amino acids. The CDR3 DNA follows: TGTGCCAGCTTCAGGTCTGGCGGGAGACGGAATGAGCAGTTCTTC. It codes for CASFRSGGRRNEQFF.

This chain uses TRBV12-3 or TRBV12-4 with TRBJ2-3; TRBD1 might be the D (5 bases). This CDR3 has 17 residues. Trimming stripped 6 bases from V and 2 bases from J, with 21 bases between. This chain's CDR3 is CASSAGMRFLLTDTQYF. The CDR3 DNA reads TGTGCCAGCAGCGCAGGGATGCGGTTTTTACTCACAGATACGCAGTATTTT.

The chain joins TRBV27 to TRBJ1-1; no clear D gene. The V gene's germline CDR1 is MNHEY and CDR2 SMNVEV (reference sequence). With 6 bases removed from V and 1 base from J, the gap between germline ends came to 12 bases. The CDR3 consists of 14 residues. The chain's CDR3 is CASRATWRNTEAFF. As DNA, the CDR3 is TGTGCCAGCAGGGCGACATGGAGGAACACTGAAGCTTTCTTT.

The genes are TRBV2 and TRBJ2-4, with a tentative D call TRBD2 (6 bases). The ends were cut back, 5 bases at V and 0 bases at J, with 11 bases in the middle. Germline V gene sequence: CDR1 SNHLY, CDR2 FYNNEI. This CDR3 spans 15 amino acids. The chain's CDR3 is CASSREFLAKNIQYF. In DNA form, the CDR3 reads TGTGCCAGCAGTCGGGAGTTTCTAGCCAAAAACATTCAGTACTTC.

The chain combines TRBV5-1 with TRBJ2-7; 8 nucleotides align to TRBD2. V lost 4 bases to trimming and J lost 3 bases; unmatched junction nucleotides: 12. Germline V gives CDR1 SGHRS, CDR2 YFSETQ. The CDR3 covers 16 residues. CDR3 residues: CASSLIPSGGVYEQYF. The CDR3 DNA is TGCGCCAGCAGCCTCATCCCCAGCGGGGGAGTCTACGAGCAGTACTTC. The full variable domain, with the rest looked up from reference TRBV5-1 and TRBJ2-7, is KAGVTQTPRYLIKTRGQQVTLSCSPISGHRSVSWYQQTPGQGLQFLFEYFSETQRNKGNFPGRFSGRQFSNSRSEMNVSTLELGDSALYLCASSLIPSGGVYEQYFGPGTRLTVT.

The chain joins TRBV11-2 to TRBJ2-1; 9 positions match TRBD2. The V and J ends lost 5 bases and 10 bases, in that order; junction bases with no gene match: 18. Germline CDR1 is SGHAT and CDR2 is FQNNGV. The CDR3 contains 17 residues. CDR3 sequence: CASSQAGGRAQTIEQFF. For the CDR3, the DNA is TGTGCCAGCAGCCAAGCTGGCGGGAGGGCCCAAACAATCGAGCAGTTCTTC.

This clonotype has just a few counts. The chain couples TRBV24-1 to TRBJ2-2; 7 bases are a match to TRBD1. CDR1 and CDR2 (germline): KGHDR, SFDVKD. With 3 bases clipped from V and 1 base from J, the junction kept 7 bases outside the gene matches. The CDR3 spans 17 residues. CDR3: CATSDTGVYENTGELFF. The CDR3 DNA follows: TGTGCCACCAGTGATACAGGGGTTTACGAGAACACCGGGGAGCTGTTTTTT.

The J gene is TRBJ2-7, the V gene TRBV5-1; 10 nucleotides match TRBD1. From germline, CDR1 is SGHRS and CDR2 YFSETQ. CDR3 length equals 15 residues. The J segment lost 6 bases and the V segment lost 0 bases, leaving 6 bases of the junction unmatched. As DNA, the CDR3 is TGCGCCAGCAGCTTGGCAGGGACAGGGGCCCTCGAGCAGTACTTC. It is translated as CASSLAGTGALEQYF.

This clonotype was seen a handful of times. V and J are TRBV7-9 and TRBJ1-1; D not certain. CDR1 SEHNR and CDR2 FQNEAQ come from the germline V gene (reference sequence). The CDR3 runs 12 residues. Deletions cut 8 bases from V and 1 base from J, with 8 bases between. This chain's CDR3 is CASGQRNTEAFF. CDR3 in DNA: TGTGCCAGCGGGCAGAGGAACACTGAAGCTTTCTTT.

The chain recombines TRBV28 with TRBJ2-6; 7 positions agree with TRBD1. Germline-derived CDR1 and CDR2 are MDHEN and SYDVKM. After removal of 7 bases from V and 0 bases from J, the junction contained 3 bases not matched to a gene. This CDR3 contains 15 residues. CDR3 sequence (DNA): TGTGCCAGCATGGCAGGGGGCTCTGGGGCCAACGTCCTGACTTTC. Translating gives CASMAGGSGANVLTF. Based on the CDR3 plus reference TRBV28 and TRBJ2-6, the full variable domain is DVKVTQSSRYLVKRTGEKVFLECVQDMDHENMFWYRQDPGLGLRLIYFSYDVKMKEKGDIPEGYSVSREKKERFSLILESASTNQTSMYLCASMAGGSGANVLTFGAGSRLTVL.

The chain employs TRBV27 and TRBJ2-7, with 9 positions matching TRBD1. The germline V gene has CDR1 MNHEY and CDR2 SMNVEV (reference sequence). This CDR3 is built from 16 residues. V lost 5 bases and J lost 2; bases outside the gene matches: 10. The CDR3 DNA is TGTGCCAGCAGTCCCCTCGCCGGGACAGGGCCCTACGAGCAGTACTTC. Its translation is CASSPLAGTGPYEQYF.

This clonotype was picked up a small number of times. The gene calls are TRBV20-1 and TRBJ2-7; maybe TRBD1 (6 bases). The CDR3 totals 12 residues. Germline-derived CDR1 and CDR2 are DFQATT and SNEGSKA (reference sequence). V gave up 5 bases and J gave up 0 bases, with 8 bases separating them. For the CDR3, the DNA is TGCAGTGCTCCAGGGGACTCCTACGAGCAGTACTTC. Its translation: CSAPGDSYEQYF.

CDR3 coding DNA: TGTGCCAGCAGCCAAGATTTAGGTCAGGGGCGGGAGCAGTACTTC. Amino acid sequence: CASSQDLGQGREQYF. The chain has TRBV3-1 and TRBJ2-7; a weak D match, TRBD1 (6 bases). This CDR3 is built from 15 residues. The V end was cut by 0 bases, the J end by 7 bases, with 16 bases between. Germline V gives CDR1 LGHDT, CDR2 YNNKEL (reference sequence).